The subject of this entry is one T cell receptor beta chain. The target of this receptor is not known. Per-base quality was not reported, and no clone a single base away is much larger than it. Before the diagnostic colonoscopy, none of the ulcerative colitis patients had been given any immunosuppressive medication. A blood sample was drawn at the time of the colonoscopy. The Wizard kit (Promega) was used to extract genomic DNA from the blood and intestinal samples. The CDR3 contains 14 residues, cysteine and phenylalanine counted. The sequence is cut down to CDR3 DNA, 42 bases in frame from base 1. Reading the germline V gene (reference sequence) gives CDR1 LNHDA and CDR2 SQIVND. The junction shows trimming of 7 bases on V and 4 bases on J, and the gene matches do not reach 8 bases of it. The data are from a study of pediatric ulcerative colitis (dated by TCRdb to the late 2010s). The study in broad terms: Among the ulcerative colitis patients, several had pancolitis and two had left-sided colitis, and histology in every patient was consistent with ulcerative colitis. Roughly ten newly diagnosed, treatment-naive pediatric ulcerative colitis patients and a few non-IBD control children each provided paired blood and rectal samples. The Pediatric Ulcerative Colitis Activity Index classified a couple of patients as having mild disease, several as having moderate disease and three as having acute severe colitis. Beyond this particular receptor, the publication reports: Features of the rectal repertoire distinguished controls, mild-moderate colitis patients and acute severe colitis patients, and in acute severe colitis rectal diversity was lower because of clonal expansions. A couple of patients' blood samples yielded substantially fewer templates for technical reasons and were excluded from blood-rectal overlap analysis. Compared with controls, ulcerative colitis patients showed significantly higher autologous blood-rectal clonal overlap, a finding that suggests increased T cell trafficking to inflamed tissue. With only four individuals, the healthy control group was small. Because repertoires came from total lymphocyte DNA, patterns in rare subsets such as regulatory T cells may not be reflected. Two rectal CDR3 clonotypes were detected in all ulcerative colitis patients and were not detected in any of the controls.

Rearranged CDR3 beta regions were amplified from genomic DNA with multiplex V and J primers using the immunoSEQ TRB Survey service. To keep depth equal across samples, survey-level sequencing depth of up to 500,000 reads per sample was applied. Libraries were purified, pooled and sequenced on Illumina technology. Per the source publication's procedure: Productive clonality, sample overlap, pairwise scatters, CDR3 beta length, V/D/J gene usage and productiveness were all assessed with the immunoSEQ online tools. Calculated diversity was defined as the number of unique rearrangements divided by total templates, multiplied by 100, and Shannon and Simpson indices were computed as well. Principal component analysis was performed on Z-score normalized data with the R prcomp function and the ggbiplot package. Morisita's index was used to measure clonal overlap between blood and rectum within each subject. In its TCRdb copy, this immuneACCESS table keeps in-frame sequences only and misses some clones. Where compared with another copy, unresolved V genes explain less than half of these, and the others have no known cause. The V and J calls and clone size are taken from that table; D and trimming were inferred from the DNA. Here the sample has about 64,000 clones; 86% occur a single time. The ten most abundant clones make up roughly 3% of the sample.

The rearranged segments are TRBV19 and TRBJ1-1; 8 central nucleotides agree with TRBD1. The clonotype was recovered from a boy aged 5 to 17 with severe ulcerative colitis. The material sequenced was blood. The CDR3 has the sequence CASTSTGASTEAFF. The DNA is as follows: TGTGCCAGTACTTCGACAGGGGCGTCCACTGAAGCTTTCTTT.